These T cell receptor beta chains were read from a single sample in a study of cytomegalovirus exposure and HLA in healthy donors. The table came from immunoSEQ multiplex PCR; TCRdb's copy has only in-frame clones and leaves some out. The sample records approximately 140,000 clones, around 77% being singletons. Sequencing was performed on PBMCs. Receptor source: a man younger than 40 in good health and CMV-seronegative. Each CDR3 is given with its conserved first and last residue. The D gene is left open where the match is weak. Size values are once, few and many counts, or a class for expanded clones, and some rows have none.

length	J	V	size	D	DNA	CDR3
16	TRBJ1-6	TRBV6-1	-	-	TGTGCCAGCAGTGAGCACACCCCGACAGCAAATTCACCCCTCCACTTT	CASSEHTPTANSPLHF
13	TRBJ2-6	TRBV19	-	-	TGTGCCAGTAAACACACCAGGGCCAACGTCCTGACTTTC	CASKHTRANVLTF
17	TRBJ1-1	TRBV5-1	-	-	TGCGCCAGCAGCCTCGAGGGGGGGTATGGGTTGTACACTGAAGCTTTCTTT	CASSLEGGYGLYTEAFF
16	TRBJ2-7	TRBV4-1	-	-	TGCGCCAGCAGCCAAGATTCCAACGGGGTCTCCTACGAGCAGTACTTC	CASSQDSNGVSYEQYF
14	TRBJ1-3	TRBV6-5	-	-	TGTGCCAGCACCCCGGCGGCCTCTGGAAACACCATATATTTT	CASTPAASGNTIYF
15	TRBJ2-3	TRBV6-1	many	TRBD2	TGTGCCAGCAGTGGGACTAGCGGGGGGGCCGATACGCAGTATTTT	CASSGTSGGADTQYF
14	TRBJ1-2	TRBV18	-	TRBD1	TGTGCCAGCTCGCTACCTACAGGGGCTGGTGGCTACACCTTC	CASSLPTGAGGYTF
13	TRBJ2-1	TRBV7-9	-	TRBD2	TGTGCCAGCAGCTCAATGGGAGGGAATGAGCAGTTCTTC	CASSSMGGNEQFF
16	TRBJ2-2	TRBV19	-	TRBD2	TGTGCCAGTAGTACGCAGACTAGCGGACTTGTCCGGGAGCTGTTTTTT	CASSTQTSGLVRELFF
14	TRBJ1-2	TRBV28	-	TRBD1	TGTGCCAGCGAATCGGACAGGGCTCCCTATGGCTACACCTTC	CASESDRAPYGYTF
13	TRBJ1-2	TRBV7-2	-	-	TGTGCCAGCAGCTACCCCGGGGGGTATGGCTACACCTTC	CASSYPGGYGYTF
10	TRBJ1-2	TRBV29-1	once	-	TGCAGCTCTGGAGACTATGGCTACACCTTC	CSSGDYGYTF
16	TRBJ2-5	TRBV27	-	TRBD1	TGTGCCAGCAGCCCAACCCTTGGGGACAGGGGGGAGACCCAGTACTTC	CASSPTLGDRGETQYF
13	TRBJ1-2	TRBV5-1	-	-	TGCGCCAGCAGCCGAGTGGGGAGCTATGGCTACACCTTC	CASSRVGSYGYTF
18	TRBJ2-3	TRBV5-4	-	TRBD2	TGTGCCAGCAGCCCCAGGCTAGCGGGAGTTGGCGGCACAGATACGCAGTATTTT	CASSPRLAGVGGTDTQYF
15	TRBJ2-7	TRBV28	-	-	TGTGCCAGCAGTTCGGGAGAATACGGATCCTACGAGCAGTACTTC	CASSSGEYGSYEQYF
15	TRBJ2-7	TRBV5-1	-	-	TGCGCCAGCAGCTTGGCCTCAGGGGCTACCTACGAGCAGTACTTC	CASSLASGATYEQYF
14	TRBJ2-7	TRBV14	-	-	TGTGCCAGCAGCCAGGGCGGGGTTACCTACGAGCAGTACTTC	CASSQGGVTYEQYF
13	TRBJ1-5	TRBV5-4	-	-	TGTGCCAGCAGCCCCGACCGACTTCAGCCCCAGCATTTT	CASSPDRLQPQHF
13	TRBJ2-2	TRBV7-9	-	TRBD1	TGTGCCAGCAGCGTACAGGGGAGCGGGGAGCTGTTTTTT	CASSVQGSGELFF
11	TRBJ2-1	TRBV10-3	-	-	TGTGCCATACAGGGTAACGATGAGCAGTTCTTC	CAIQGNDEQFF
16	TRBJ2-3	TRBV4-2	-	TRBD2	TGTGCCAGCAGCCAATATAGCGGGGGGTCGACAGATACGCAGTATTTT	CASSQYSGGSTDTQYF
12	TRBJ2-7	TRBV10-3	-	-	TGTGCCACCGGGGACTTCTCGGGCGAGCAGTACTTC	CATGDFSGEQYF
14	TRBJ1-2	TRBV2	-	-	TGTGCCAGCAGTGAGCAGGGGCAGGGCTATGGCTACACCTTC	CASSEQGQGYGYTF
19	TRBJ2-1	TRBV28	few	TRBD2	TGTGCCAGCAGTTTATTATTGGGACTAGCGGGAGGATCCCCCGGTGAGCAGTTCTTC	CASSLLLGLAGGSPGEQFF
14	TRBJ1-2	TRBV19	once	-	TGTGCCAGTAGTCCAGCCGGGGGTATCGGGGGCTACACCTTC	CASSPAGGIGGYTF
15	TRBJ1-2	TRBV4-1	-	-	TGCGCCAGCAGCCAAGATGGAGTAGTCGGGGATGGCTACACCTTC	CASSQDGVVGDGYTF
12	TRBJ1-1	TRBV5-1	-	-	TGCGCCAGCAGCTCGCAGGGAACTGAAGCTTTCTTT	CASSSQGTEAFF
13	TRBJ1-1	TRBV10-3	-	-	TGTGCCATCAGTCGCGAGGTGCACACTGAAGCTTTCTTT	CAISREVHTEAFF
17	TRBJ2-1	TRBV2	-	-	TGTGCCAGCAGTGATCAAAGGCTAGTGAGCTCCTACAATGAGCAGTTCTTC	CASSDQRLVSSYNEQFF
13	TRBJ2-7	TRBV27	-	-	TGTGCCAGCAGTCGACACACCTATTACGAGCAGTACTTC	CASSRHTYYEQYF
15	TRBJ2-6	TRBV6-6	-	-	TGTGCCAGCGATGACAGCGACTCTGGGGCCAACGTCCTGACTTTC	CASDDSDSGANVLTF
13	TRBJ2-7	TRBV19	-	TRBD1	TGTGCCAGTAGTACGCAGGGGGCCTACGAGCAGTACTTC	CASSTQGAYEQYF
14	TRBJ2-2	TRBV6-4	many	-	TGTGCCAGCAGTGACTCGACAAACACCGGGGAGCTGTTTTTT	CASSDSTNTGELFF
18	TRBJ1-1	TRBV28	many	-	TGTGCCAGCAGTTTCCCCGGGCGGGGGTCCATCAGTAGCACTGAAGCTTTCTTT	CASSFPGRGSISSTEAFF
16	TRBJ1-2	TRBV2	-	-	TGTGCCAGCAGTACTACTAGACAGGCTAGTAACTATGGCTACACCTTC	CASSTTRQASNYGYTF
16	TRBJ2-1	TRBV27	-	-	TGTGCCAGCAGTTTATTACCCCCCGGAGGGTACAATGAGCAGTTCTTC	CASSLLPPGGYNEQFF
14	TRBJ2-7	TRBV7-9	-	TRBD2	TGTGCCAGCCTGACGGGAGGTACCTCCTACGAGCAGTACTTC	CASLTGGTSYEQYF
14	TRBJ1-5	TRBV30	-	-	TGTGCCTGGAGTCCACAGATGAATTATCAGCCCCAGCATTTT	CAWSPQMNYQPQHF
16	TRBJ2-2	TRBV4-1	-	-	TGCGCCAGCAGCCAAGGGTACGGGAGTGGCACCGGGGAGCTGTTTTTT	CASSQGYGSGTGELFF
15	TRBJ1-2	TRBV15	-	-	TGTGCCACCAGCAGAGATAGGGGCACCAACTATGGCTACACCTTC	CATSRDRGTNYGYTF
16	TRBJ1-5	TRBV4-2	once	-	TGTGCCAGCAGCCAAGATCGGGGGGCTAGCAATCAGCCCCAGCATTTT	CASSQDRGASNQPQHF
17	TRBJ1-2	TRBV28	-	-	TGTGCCAGCAGCAGCCGTCGGGTGACCCGCCCCCCTTATGGCTACACCTTC	CASSSRRVTRPPYGYTF
13	TRBJ1-2	TRBV29-1	-	TRBD1	TGCAGCGTTGATATGACAGGGCCAGGGGGCTACACCTTC	CSVDMTGPGGYTF
14	TRBJ2-7	TRBV6-5	few	-	TGTGCCAGCAGTCCCGGACAGGGAGGGTTCGAGCAGTACTTC	CASSPGQGGFEQYF
14	TRBJ2-1	TRBV6-1	-	TRBD2	TGTGCCAGCAGGGCCTTGGGGGGGTCGAATGAGCAGTTCTTC	CASRALGGSNEQFF
17	TRBJ1-6	TRBV15	-	TRBD1	TGTGCCACCAGCAGAGACCGGGACAGGACGAATAATTCACCCCTCCACTTT	CATSRDRDRTNNSPLHF
15	TRBJ1-1	TRBV6-5	-	TRBD1	TGTGCCAGCAGACAGGGGTCGTATAGCAACACTGAAGCTTTCTTT	CASRQGSYSNTEAFF
14	TRBJ1-4	TRBV27	-	TRBD1	TGTGCCAGCAGGAGGACAGGGAGTAATGAAAAACTGTTTTTT	CASRRTGSNEKLFF
14	TRBJ1-3	TRBV4-1	-	-	TGCGCCAGCAGCCAAGACGGGGGATCAAACACCATATATTTT	CASSQDGGSNTIYF
15	TRBJ1-5	TRBV6-5	-	TRBD1	TGTGCCAGCAGGGCCCGGGACAGCGTAAATCAGCCCCAGCATTTT	CASRARDSVNQPQHF
15	TRBJ2-2	TRBV4-2	-	-	TGTGCCAGCAGCCCCGACAGGTCGAACACCGGGGAGCTGTTTTTT	CASSPDRSNTGELFF
14	TRBJ1-5	TRBV25-1	-	-	TGTGCCAGCAGTGATACGGGGGGCGGGCAGCCCCAGCATTTT	CASSDTGGGQPQHF
16	TRBJ1-4	TRBV7-8	-	TRBD1	TGTGCCAGCAGTCAGGACAGGGTGGTCGTCGGCGAAAAACTGTTTTTT	CASSQDRVVVGEKLFF
16	TRBJ2-7	TRBV6-6	-	-	TGTGCCAGCAGTTACTCGACAGGCTCTACCTCCTACGAGCAGTACTTC	CASSYSTGSTSYEQYF
14	TRBJ1-1	TRBV4-1	once	-	TGCGCCAGCAGCCAGCCCGGTAGAAGCACTGAAGCTTTCTTT	CASSQPGRSTEAFF
13	TRBJ2-7	TRBV6-1	few	TRBD2	TGTGCTTCACTAGCGGGAGTATCCTACGAGCAGTACTTC	CASLAGVSYEQYF